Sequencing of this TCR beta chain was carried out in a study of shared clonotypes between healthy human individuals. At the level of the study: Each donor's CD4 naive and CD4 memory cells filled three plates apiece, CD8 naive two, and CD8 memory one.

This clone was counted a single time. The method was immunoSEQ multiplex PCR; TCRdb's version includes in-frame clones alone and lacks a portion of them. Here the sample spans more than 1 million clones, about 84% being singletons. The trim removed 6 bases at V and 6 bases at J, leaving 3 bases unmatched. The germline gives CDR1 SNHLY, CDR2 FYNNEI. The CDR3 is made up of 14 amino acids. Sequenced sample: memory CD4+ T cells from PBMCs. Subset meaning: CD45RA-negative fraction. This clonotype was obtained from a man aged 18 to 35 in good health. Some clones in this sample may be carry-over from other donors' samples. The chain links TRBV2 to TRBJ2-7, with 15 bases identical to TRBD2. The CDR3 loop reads CASRGLAGGSEQYF. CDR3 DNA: TGTGCCAGCAGGGGACTAGCGGGAGGATCCGAGCAGTACTTC. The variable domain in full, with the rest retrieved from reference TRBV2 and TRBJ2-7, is EPEVTQTPSHQVTQMGQEVILRCVPISNHLYFYWYRQILGQKVEFLVSFYNNEISEKSEIFDDQFSVERPDGSNFTLKIRSTKLEDSAMYFCASRGLAGGSEQYFGPGTRLTVT.